The 21 T cell receptor beta chains in this list originate from one sample, sequenced in a study of shared clonotypes between healthy human individuals. Data came from immunoSEQ multiplex PCR; TCRdb stores just in-frame clones and leaves some out. The data show 2,500,000 or so clones, around nine tenths seen once. Sequencing used naive CD4+ T cells sorted from blood. Subset indicated: CD45RA+ positively selected. Receptors originate from a man younger than 35 in good health.

The rearrangement links TRBV14 to TRBJ2-5; no firm D call. Germline CDR1 reads SGHDN; CDR2 reads FVKESK. This CDR3 has 15 residues. V gave up 0 bases and J gave up 5 bases, with 13 bases separating them. The CDR3 sequence is CASSQEAGRPETQYF. The CDR3 coding sequence is TGTGCCAGCAGCCAAGAAGCCGGCCGCCCGGAGACCCAGTACTTC.

This clone was picked up a small number of times. This chain uses TRBV11-2 with TRBJ2-7; 7 bases fit TRBD2. V was pared by 4 bases and J by 0 bases, with 9 bases of the junction left unmatched. The CDR3 totals 16 residues. Germline V gene sequence: CDR1 SGHAT, CDR2 FQNNGV. The CDR3 reads CASSSRLGGSSYEQYF. DNA for the CDR3: TGTGCCAGCAGCTCCCGACTGGGCGGGAGCTCCTACGAGCAGTACTTC.

The CDR3, as DNA: TGCAGCGTTGAGGGGGGTTCCACCGGGGAGCTGTTTTTT. Its translation is CSVEGGSTGELFF. The V call is TRBV29-1, the J call TRBJ2-2, with D perhaps TRBD2 (6 bases). The germline CDR1 and CDR2 sequences are SQVTM and ANQGSEA. V lost 3 bases, J lost 4 bases, and 9 bases lay in between. CDR3 size: 13 residues.

The chain employs TRBV6-1 and TRBJ1-5, with 9 nucleotides matching TRBD1. CDR1 MNHNS and CDR2 SASEGT come from the germline V gene. The CDR3 covers 15 residues. J gave up 3 bases and V 7 bases, and 7 bases lay outside the gene matches. DNA for the CDR3: TGTGCCAGCAAAGGGGGACAGGGAGTCAATCAGCCCCAGCATTTT. Its translation: CASKGGQGVNQPQHF.

The chain combines TRBV30 with TRBJ1-2, with a possible D match to TRBD1 (6 bases). Trimming took off 3 bases at V and 2 bases at J, with 16 bases between the two ends. The CDR3 consists of 15 residues. Germline assignment: CDR1 GTSNPN and CDR2 SVGIG (reference sequence). The CDR3 loop reads CAWSPSGRGNYGYTF. CDR3 nucleotide sequence: TGTGCCTGGAGCCCGTCGGGAAGGGGGAACTATGGCTACACCTTC.

The chain joins TRBV2 to TRBJ2-3; D could derive from TRBD1 or TRBD2 (5 bases each). Trimming shortened V by 0 bases and J by 5 bases, and 18 bases separated the two germline ends. Germline V gene lookup returns CDR1 SNHLY and CDR2 FYNNEI. The CDR3 runs to 17 residues. The DNA of the CDR3 is TGTGCCAGCAGTGAAGCGTGGAACAGGAGGCGAGAAGATACGCAGTATTTT. The encoded protein is CASSEAWNRRREDTQYF.

In this sample, this clone turned up once. The chain carries TRBV5-5 and TRBJ2-1; D gene unclear. The CDR3 runs 12 residues. Germline V gives CDR1 SGHKS, CDR2 YYEKEE (reference sequence). Trimming removed 4 bases at V and 5 bases at J, with 7 bases between. The CDR3 loop reads CASSRTHNEQFF. CDR3 nucleotides: TGTGCCAGCAGCCGGACCCACAATGAGCAGTTCTTC.

The CDR3 DNA reads as TGCGCCAGCAGCTTGCAGACAGGGGGTTCCTATGGCTACACCTTC. It is translated as CASSLQTGGSYGYTF. This chain connects TRBV5-1 to TRBJ1-2; 9 bases map to TRBD1. With 1 base clipped from V and 4 bases from J, the junction kept 5 bases outside the gene matches. CDR3 size: 15 residues. Germline CDR1 reads SGHRS; CDR2 reads YFSETQ. The variable domain in full, completed from reference TRBV5-1 and TRBJ1-2, reads KAGVTQTPRYLIKTRGQQVTLSCSPISGHRSVSWYQQTPGQGLQFLFEYFSETQRNKGNFPGRFSGRQFSNSRSEMNVSTLELGDSALYLCASSLQTGGSYGYTFGSGTRLTVV.

The chain recombines TRBV18 with TRBJ2-6, with 7 bases that match TRBD1. The CDR3 totals 16 residues. Germline V gene lookup returns CDR1 KGHSH and CDR2 LQKENI. V gave up 3 bases and J gave up 0 bases; unmatched junction bases: 2. The CDR3 loop reads CASSPTGASGANVLTF. Written as DNA, the CDR3 is TGTGCCAGCTCACCTACAGGGGCCTCTGGGGCCAACGTCCTGACTTTC.

To note about this clone: Other DNA sequences within the sample encode an identical CDR3. The chain joins TRBV6-5 to TRBJ1-5, with a possible D match to TRBD1 (5 bases). The germline CDR1 and CDR2 sequences are MNHEY and SVGAGI. CDR3 size: 15 residues. Trimming removed 0 bases at V and 3 bases at J, with 9 bases between. The chain's CDR3 is CASSYSGALNQPQHF. CDR3 bases: TGTGCCAGCAGTTACTCAGGGGCCCTCAATCAGCCCCAGCATTTT.

This clone was detected only once. The chain is built from TRBV7-2 and TRBJ2-5; 7 bases are a match to TRBD2. V shed 6 bases, J shed 3 bases, and the junction held 4 bases outside the gene matches. The CDR3 has 13 amino acids. Germline-derived CDR1 and CDR2 are SGHTA and FQGNSA. This CDR3 is CASSGLAEETQYF. CDR3 sequence (DNA): TGTGCCAGCAGTGGGCTAGCGGAAGAGACCCAGTACTTC.

J is TRBJ1-5 and V is TRBV10-3; possibly TRBD1 for D (5 bases). Per the germline V gene, CDR1 is ENHRY and CDR2 is SYGVKD. V lost 3 bases and J 3 bases, leaving 6 bases between the germline ends. The CDR3 runs 13 residues. Here the CDR3 DNA reads TGTGCCATCAGTGACAGGGACAATCAGCCCCAGCATTTT. Amino acids: CAISDRDNQPQHF.

V usage is TRBV5-1 and J usage is TRBJ2-1; 7 bases align to TRBD2. CDR1 is SGHRS and CDR2 is YFSETQ in the germline V gene. Germline trimming cut 4 bases from V and 8 bases from J; bases unmatched to any gene: 12. The CDR3 extends over 15 amino acids. CDR3 region: CASSGLGLGNDEQFF. The CDR3 nucleotides are TGCGCCAGCAGCGGACTAGGCCTCGGGAACGATGAGCAGTTCTTC.

CDR3: CASSTPTGPNRRTEAFF. Written as DNA, the CDR3 is TGTGCCAGCAGTACCCCAACAGGGCCGAACAGGCGGACTGAAGCTTTCTTT. The chain carries TRBV28 and TRBJ1-1, with D possibly TRBD1 on 6 matching bases. There are 17 residues in the CDR3. The V end was cut by 5 bases, the J end by 5 bases, with 24 bases between. CDR1 is MDHEN, CDR2 SYDVKM, per germline.

A single count supports this clone. The CDR3 sequence: CASSLALRLSNTEAFF. In DNA form, the CDR3 reads TGTGCCAGCAGCTTAGCCCTTAGACTTTCGAACACTGAAGCTTTCTTT. This chain connects TRBV7-9 to TRBJ1-1; no clear D gene. The CDR3 has 16 residues. Germline V gives CDR1 SEHNR, CDR2 FQNEAQ (reference sequence). V lost 0 bases, J lost 1 base, and 12 bases lay in between. Drawing the rest from reference TRBV7-9 and TRBJ1-1, the complete variable domain is DTGVSQNPRHKITKRGQNVTFRCDPISEHNRLYWYRQTLGQGPEFLTYFQNEAQLEKSRLLSDRFSAERPKGSFSTLEIQRTEQGDSAMYLCASSLALRLSNTEAFFGQGTRLTVV.

The chain combines TRBV30 with TRBJ1-1; 9 nucleotides match TRBD1. Germline CDR1 reads GTSNPN; CDR2 reads SVGIG (reference sequence). J lost 6 bases, V lost 5 bases, and 7 bases had no gene match. The CDR3 has 13 amino acids. The CDR3 region has the DNA TGTGCCTGGGGGACAGGGCGGGTTGCTGAAGCTTTCTTT. This translates into CAWGTGRVAEAFF.

The rearrangement links TRBV18 to TRBJ2-2; D not resolved. CDR3 length equals 15 residues. The germline CDR1 and CDR2 sequences are KGHSH and LQKENI. Trimming took 3 bases from V and 4 from J, leaving 12 bases between them. The CDR3 region has the DNA TGTGCCAGCTCACCGAGTAAAGAACCCACCGGGGAGCTGTTTTTT. It specifies CASSPSKEPTGELFF.

Details on this clone: Other DNA sequences within the sample encode an identical CDR3. The CDR3 DNA is TGTGCCAGCAGTTTACGGCAGGGGGTGGGGGAAAAACTGTTTTTT. This encodes CASSLRQGVGEKLFF. This chain uses TRBV28 with TRBJ1-4; TRBD1 matches 7 bases. Losses at the gene ends were 2 bases for V and 8 bases for J; bases not matched to a gene: 8. Germline V gene sequence: CDR1 MDHEN, CDR2 SYDVKM. The CDR3 extends over 15 amino acids.

V usage is TRBV6-1 and J usage is TRBJ2-5; possible D gene TRBD2, 6 bases. V was trimmed by 8 bases and J by 5 bases, leaving 21 bases between them. Germline V gives CDR1 MNHNS, CDR2 SASEGT. This CDR3 has 15 residues. DNA for the CDR3: TGTGCCAGCGGCAGACTAGTCGGGCGACTTGAGACCCAGTACTTC. This sequence encodes CASGRLVGRLETQYF.

The rearrangement uses TRBV5-1 and TRBJ2-2; no reliable D call. Trimming removed 2 bases from V and 2 bases from J, with 10 bases in between. Germline CDR1 is SGHRS and CDR2 is YFSETQ. The CDR3 is made up of 15 amino acids. Here the CDR3 reads CASSLQSPNTGELFF. The DNA of the CDR3 is TGCGCCAGCAGCTTACAGAGCCCAAACACCGGGGAGCTGTTTTTT.

The chain links TRBV10-3 to TRBJ1-6, with 7 bases fitting TRBD1. The CDR3 contains 15 residues. The J segment lost 5 bases and the V segment lost 6 bases, leaving 7 bases of the junction unmatched. CDR1 and CDR2 from the germline V gene are ENHRY and SYGVKD. The DNA of the CDR3 is TGTGCCATCAGCCCTTTCGACAGGGATAATTCACCCCTCCACTTT. Residues: CAISPFDRDNSPLHF.